This paragraph reports one T cell receptor beta chain. Its target is unknown. Germline V gives CDR1 MNHNS, CDR2 SASEGT. There are 15 residues in the CDR3. J gave up 7 bases and V 3 bases, and 8 bases lay outside the gene matches. Time point noted: week 3, after first cycle of checkpoint inhibitor. Samples come from before therapy and from week 3 after the first blockade cycle. Disease control meant complete response, partial response or stable disease at 12 weeks. The source of the sample is a study of blood T cell dynamics during melanoma immunotherapy. Study findings and constraints: Disease-control patients' PBMC repertoires became either more clonal or more diverse at W3.

Sequencing was performed with immunoSEQ multiplex PCR; in TCRdb, only in-frame clones are kept and a portion is missing. In the table there are thousands of clones, around 85% of which are singletons. The chain links TRBV6-1 to TRBJ1-5; TRBD1 aligns across 8 bases. Sequenced here: blood, sampled from a patient treated with checkpoint blockade. This receptor was taken from a human donor with melanoma. CDR3 DNA: TGTGCCAGCAGTGATGGGGCAGGGGGCTTCCAGCCCCAGCATTTT. As protein: CASSDGAGGFQPQHF.